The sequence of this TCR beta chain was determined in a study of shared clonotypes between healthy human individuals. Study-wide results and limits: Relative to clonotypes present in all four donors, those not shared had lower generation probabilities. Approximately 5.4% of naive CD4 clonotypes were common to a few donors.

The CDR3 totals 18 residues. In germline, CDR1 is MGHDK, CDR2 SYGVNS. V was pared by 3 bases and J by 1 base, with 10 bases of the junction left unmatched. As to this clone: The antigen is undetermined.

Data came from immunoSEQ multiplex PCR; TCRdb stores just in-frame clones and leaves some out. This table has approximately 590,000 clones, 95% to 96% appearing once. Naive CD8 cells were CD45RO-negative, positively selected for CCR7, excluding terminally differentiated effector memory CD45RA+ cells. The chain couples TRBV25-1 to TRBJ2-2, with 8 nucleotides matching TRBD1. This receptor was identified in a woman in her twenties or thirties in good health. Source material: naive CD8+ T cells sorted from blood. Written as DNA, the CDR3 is TGTGCCAGCAGTGATCTCTCAGGGGGCGGGTGGAACACCGGGGAGCTGTTTTTT. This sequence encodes CASSDLSGGGWNTGELFF. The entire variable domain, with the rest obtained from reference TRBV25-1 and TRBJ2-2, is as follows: EADIYQTPRYLVIGTGKKITLECSQTMGHDKMYWYQQDPGMELHLIHYSYGVNSTEKGDLSSESTVSRIRTEHFPLTLESARPSHTSQYLCASSDLSGGGWNTGELFFGEGSRLTVL.